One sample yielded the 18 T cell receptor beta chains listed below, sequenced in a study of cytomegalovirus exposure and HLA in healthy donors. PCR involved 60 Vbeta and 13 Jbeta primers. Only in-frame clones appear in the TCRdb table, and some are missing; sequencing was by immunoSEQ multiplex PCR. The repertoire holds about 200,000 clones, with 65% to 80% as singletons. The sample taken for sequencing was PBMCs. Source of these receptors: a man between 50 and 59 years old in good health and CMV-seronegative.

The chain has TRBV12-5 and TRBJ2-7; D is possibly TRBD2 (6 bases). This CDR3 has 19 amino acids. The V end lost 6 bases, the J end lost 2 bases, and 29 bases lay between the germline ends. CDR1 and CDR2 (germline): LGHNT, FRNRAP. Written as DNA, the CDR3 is TGTGCTAGTGGCATTAGCCCGGCACCACTAGCTGCCCCGACCTACGAGCAGTACTTC. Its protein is CASGISPAPLAAPTYEQYF.

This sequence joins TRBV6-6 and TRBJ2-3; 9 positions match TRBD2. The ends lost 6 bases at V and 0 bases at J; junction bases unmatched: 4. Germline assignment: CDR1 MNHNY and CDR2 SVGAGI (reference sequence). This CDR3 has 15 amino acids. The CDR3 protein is CASRPSGASTDTQYF. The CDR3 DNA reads TGTGCCAGCAGACCTAGCGGGGCTAGCACAGATACGCAGTATTTT.

CDR3 residues: CASSQDLAGRDEQFF. As DNA, the CDR3 is TGTGCCAGCAGCCAAGACCTAGCGGGAAGGGATGAGCAGTTCTTC. V and J are TRBV14 and TRBJ2-1; 9 bases match TRBD2. CDR3 length: 15 amino acids. Germline values: CDR1 SGHDN, CDR2 FVKESK. Germline trimming cut 0 bases from V and 8 bases from J; bases unmatched to any gene: 5.

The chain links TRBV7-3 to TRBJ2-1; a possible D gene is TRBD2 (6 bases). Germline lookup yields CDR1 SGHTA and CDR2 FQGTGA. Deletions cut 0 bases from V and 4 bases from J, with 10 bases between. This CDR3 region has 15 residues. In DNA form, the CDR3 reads TGTGCCAGCAGCTTAACGTCCGGGACTTACAATGAGCAGTTCTTC. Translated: CASSLTSGTYNEQFF.

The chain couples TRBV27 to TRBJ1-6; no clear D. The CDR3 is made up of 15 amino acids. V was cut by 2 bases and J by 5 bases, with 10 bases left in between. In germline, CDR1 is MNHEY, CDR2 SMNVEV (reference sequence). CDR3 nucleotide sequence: TGTGCCAGCAGTTTAGTGCAGGCTAATAATTCACCCCTCCACTTT. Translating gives CASSLVQANNSPLHF.

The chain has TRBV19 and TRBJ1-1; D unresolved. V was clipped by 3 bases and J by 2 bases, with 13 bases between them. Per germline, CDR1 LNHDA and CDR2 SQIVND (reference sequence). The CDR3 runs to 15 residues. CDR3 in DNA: TGTGCCAGTAGTATTCTCCTCAAGACAAACACTGAAGCTTTCTTT. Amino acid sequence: CASSILLKTNTEAFF.

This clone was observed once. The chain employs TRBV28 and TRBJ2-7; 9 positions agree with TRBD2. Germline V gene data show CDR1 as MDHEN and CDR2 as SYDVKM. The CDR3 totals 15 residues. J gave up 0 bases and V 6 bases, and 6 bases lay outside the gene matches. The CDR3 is CASRSSGTSSYEQYF. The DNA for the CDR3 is TGTGCCAGCAGATCTAGCGGGACTAGCTCCTACGAGCAGTACTTC.

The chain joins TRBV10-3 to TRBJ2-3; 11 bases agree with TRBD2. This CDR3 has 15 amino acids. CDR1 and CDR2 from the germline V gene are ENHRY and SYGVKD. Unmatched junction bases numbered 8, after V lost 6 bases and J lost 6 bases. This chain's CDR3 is CAIRPLAGGGDTQYF. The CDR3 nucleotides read TGTGCCATCAGGCCCCTAGCGGGAGGAGGGGATACGCAGTATTTT.

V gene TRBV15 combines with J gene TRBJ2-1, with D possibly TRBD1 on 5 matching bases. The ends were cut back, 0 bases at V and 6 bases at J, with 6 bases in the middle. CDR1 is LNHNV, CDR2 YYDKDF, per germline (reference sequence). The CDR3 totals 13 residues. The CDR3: CATSRDGANEQFF. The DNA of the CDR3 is TGTGCCACCAGCAGAGATGGGGCCAATGAGCAGTTCTTC.

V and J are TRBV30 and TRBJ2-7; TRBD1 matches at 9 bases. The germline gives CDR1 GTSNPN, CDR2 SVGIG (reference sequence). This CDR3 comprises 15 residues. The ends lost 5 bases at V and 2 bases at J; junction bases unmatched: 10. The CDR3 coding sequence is TGTGCCTGGGAGTTCCACCGGGACAGGGCCTACGAGCAGTACTTC. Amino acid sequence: CAWEFHRDRAYEQYF.

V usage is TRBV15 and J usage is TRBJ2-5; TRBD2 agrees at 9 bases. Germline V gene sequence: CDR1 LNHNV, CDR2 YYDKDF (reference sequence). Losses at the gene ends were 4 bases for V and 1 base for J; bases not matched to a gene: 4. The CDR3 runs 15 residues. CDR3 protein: CATSTGSGSQETQYF. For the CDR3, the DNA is TGTGCCACCAGCACTGGTAGCGGGAGCCAAGAGACCCAGTACTTC. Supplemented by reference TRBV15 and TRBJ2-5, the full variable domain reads DAMVIQNPRYQVTQFGKPVTLSCSQTLNHNVMYWYQQKSSQAPKLLFHYYDKDFNNEADTPDNFQSRRPNTSFCFLDIRSPGLGDTAMYLCATSTGSGSQETQYFGPGTRLLVL.

CDR3 coding DNA: TGTGCCAGCAGTGACCCCCTGGACAAGCCTAACTATGGCTACACCTTC. Translating gives CASSDPLDKPNYGYTF. The rearrangement joins TRBV25-1 to TRBJ1-2, with D perhaps matching TRBD1 (5 bases). The CDR3 has 16 residues. The V end was cut by 3 bases, the J end by 0 bases, with 14 bases between. Germline V lookup: CDR1 MGHDK, CDR2 SYGVNS.

Written as DNA, the CDR3 is TGTGCCAGCAGCTTAGGGCCGTACTCTGGAAACACCATATATTTT. Encoded protein: CASSLGPYSGNTIYF. The genes are TRBV11-2 and TRBJ1-3; D is unresolved. Germline assignment: CDR1 SGHAT and CDR2 FQNNGV. This CDR3 has 15 amino acids. V was cut by 1 base and J by 0 bases, with 7 bases left in between. The whole variable domain, filled in from reference TRBV11-2 and TRBJ1-3, reads EAGVAQSPRYKIIEKRQSVAFWCNPISGHATLYWYQQILGQGPKLLIQFQNNGVVDDSQLPKDRFSAERLKGVDSTLKIQPAKLEDSAVYLCASSLGPYSGNTIYFGEGSWLTVV.

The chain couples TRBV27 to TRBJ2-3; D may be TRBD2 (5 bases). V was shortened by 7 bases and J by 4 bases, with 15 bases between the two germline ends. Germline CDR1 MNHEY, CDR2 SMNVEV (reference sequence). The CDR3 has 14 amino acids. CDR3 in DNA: TGTGCCAGCATAGAGGCGGGTCCGGCAGATACGCAGTATTTT. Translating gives CASIEAGPADTQYF.

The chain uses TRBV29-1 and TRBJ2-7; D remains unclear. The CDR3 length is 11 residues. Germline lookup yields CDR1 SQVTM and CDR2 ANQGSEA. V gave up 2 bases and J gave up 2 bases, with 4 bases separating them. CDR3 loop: CSVEQAYEQYF. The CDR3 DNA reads TGCAGCGTTGAACAGGCCTACGAGCAGTACTTC.

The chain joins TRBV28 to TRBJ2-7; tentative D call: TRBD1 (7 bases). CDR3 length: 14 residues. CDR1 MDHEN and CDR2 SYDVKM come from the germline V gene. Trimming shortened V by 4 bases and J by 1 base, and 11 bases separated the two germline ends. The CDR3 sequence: CASSSPGGSYEQYF. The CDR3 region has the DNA TGTGCCAGCAGTTCGCCAGGGGGGTCCTACGAGCAGTACTTC.

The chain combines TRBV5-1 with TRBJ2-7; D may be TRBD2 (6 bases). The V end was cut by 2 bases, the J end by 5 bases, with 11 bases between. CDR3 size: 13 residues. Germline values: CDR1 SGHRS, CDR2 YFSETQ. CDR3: CASSFGSSNEQYF. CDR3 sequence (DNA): TGCGCCAGCAGCTTCGGGAGTTCTAACGAGCAGTACTTC.

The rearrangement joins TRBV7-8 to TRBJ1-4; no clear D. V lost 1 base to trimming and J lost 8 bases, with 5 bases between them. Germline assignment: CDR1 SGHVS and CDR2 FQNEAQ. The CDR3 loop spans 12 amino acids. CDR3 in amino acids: CASSLVAEKLFF. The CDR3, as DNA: TGTGCCAGCAGCTTAGTGGCCGAAAAACTGTTTTTT.